The rows below give T cell receptor beta chains drawn from one sample of a study of T-cell reconstitution after alpha-beta-depleted transplantation in children. TCRdb re-called the PCR reads with MiXCR, one entry per CDR3 protein. There are 300,000 to 400,000 distinct CDR3 sequences in the sample; around 15% occur only once, and about 41% lies in the top ten. The material was PBMCs, mostly from graft donor cells, obtained 360 days after TCRalphabeta/CD19-depleted stem cell transplant. Source of these receptors: a male patient between 2 and 10 years old who had a stem cell transplant for acute lymphoblastic leukemia, so the T cells may come from the graft donor. Both conserved end residues are part of each CDR3. Each record gives: V gene, clone size, J gene, D gene, CDR3 protein, CDR3 DNA. D genes are given only for firm matches. Clone size is stated in some rows and not others, as once, few, many or a class when expanded.

>TRBV28|-|TRBJ2-1|TRBD2
CASSLIGTRSYNEQFF
TGTGCCAGCAGTTTGATTGGGACTAGATCCTACAATGAGCAGTTCTTC
>TRBV12-3/TRBV12-4|-|TRBJ2-1|TRBD2
CASTRDYTLNEQFF
TGTGCCAGCACCCGGGACTACACATTAAATGAGCAGTTCTTC
>TRBV9|few|TRBJ2-1|TRBD2
CASSVQGLDNEQFF
TGTGCCAGCAGCGTCCAGGGACTAGACAATGAGCAGTTCTTC
>TRBV11-1|few|TRBJ2-5|-
CASSPGVRGTQYF
TGTGCCAGCAGCCCAGGGGTTCGGGGGACCCAGTACTTC
>TRBV20-1|-|TRBJ2-3|-
CSASHGQTQYF
TGCAGTGCTAGTCATGGCCAGACGCAGTATTTT
>TRBV12-3/TRBV12-4|-|TRBJ1-1|-
CASSLSVEAFF
TGTGCCAGCAGTTTGAGTGTCGAAGCTTTCTTT
>TRBV4-3|many|TRBJ1-6|-
CASSQDWDTYNSPLHF
TGCGCCAGCAGCCAAGATTGGGACACATATAATTCACCCCTCCACTTT
>TRBV7-9|-|TRBJ2-3|-
CATPGAWDTQYF
TGTGCCACTCCGGGGGCTTGGGATACGCAGTATTTT
>TRBV7-3|many|TRBJ2-3|-
CASSLTGDTQYF
TGTGCCAGCAGCTTAACTGGAGATACGCAGTATTTT
>TRBV20-1|-|TRBJ2-1|-
CSSRGPGPGDYNEQFF
TGCAGTTCCAGGGGCCCGGGGCCGGGGGACTACAATGAGCAGTTCTTC
>TRBV11-2|few|TRBJ2-7|TRBD2
CASSLPGLAAYEQYF
TGTGCCAGCAGCTTACCGGGACTAGCGGCCTACGAGCAGTACTTC
>TRBV2|-|TRBJ2-2|-
CAGREDTGELFF
TGTGCCGGCAGGGAGGACACCGGGGAGCTGTTTTTT
>TRBV28|-|TRBJ2-6|-
CASSSTGLGANVLTF
TGTGCCAGCAGTTCAACAGGGTTAGGGGCCAACGTCCTGACTTTC
>TRBV12-3/TRBV12-4|few|TRBJ2-7|-
CASSLNTGQLYEQYF
TGTGCCAGCAGCCTTAACACCGGACAGCTCTACGAGCAGTACTTC
>TRBV15|-|TRBJ2-2|-
CATSRARNTGELFF
TGTGCCACCAGTCGGGCACGAAACACCGGGGAGCTGTTTTTT
>TRBV25-1|-|TRBJ2-3|TRBD1
CASSESRRQGADTQYF
TGTGCCAGCAGTGAATCACGGAGACAGGGCGCAGATACGCAGTATTTT
>TRBV28|-|TRBJ2-1|-
CASSGLLSPYNEQFF
TGTGCCAGCAGTGGACTTCTAAGCCCCTACAATGAGCAGTTCTTC
>TRBV27|-|TRBJ2-1|TRBD2
CASSWGLAGGPGTYNEQFF
TGTGCCAGCAGTTGGGGACTAGCGGGAGGGCCGGGAACCTACAATGAGCAGTTCTTC
>TRBV12-3/TRBV12-4|-|TRBJ2-2|TRBD2
CASSIPPGRGTGELFF
TGTGCCAGCAGTATACCCCCCGGGAGGGGCACCGGGGAGCTGTTTTTT
>TRBV20-1|-|TRBJ2-7|TRBD2
CSAHPTLENGLAAFFGPYEQYF
TGCAGTGCCCACCCAACACTAGAGAACGGACTAGCGGCCTTCTTTGGGCCCTACGAGCAGTACTTC
>TRBV11-2|few|TRBJ2-5|-
CASSPTRGLVASQETQYF
TGTGCCAGCAGCCCCACAAGGGGGTTAGTAGCCTCGCAAGAGACCCAGTACTTC
>TRBV20-1|-|TRBJ2-7|TRBD1
CSARAGQGGDEQYF
TGCAGTGCTAGAGCGGGACAGGGGGGTGACGAGCAGTACTTC
>TRBV11-2|-|TRBJ2-1|-
CASSLDPPGEQFF
TGTGCCAGCAGCTTAGATCCCCCAGGGGAGCAGTTCTTC
>TRBV28|-|TRBJ2-7|TRBD2
CASSRSGSRSYEQYF
TGTGCCAGCAGCCGAAGCGGGAGTCGATCCTACGAGCAGTACTTC
>TRBV11-2|few|TRBJ2-7|-
CASSQIISYEQYF
TGTGCCAGCAGTCAAATTATCTCCTACGAGCAGTACTTC
>TRBV7-9|-|TRBJ2-7|-
CASSHGASYYEQYF
TGTGCCAGCAGCCATGGAGCATCGTACTACGAGCAGTACTTC
>TRBV28|-|TRBJ1-5|TRBD1
CASSLTGAQPQHF
TGTGCCAGCAGCCTAACAGGGGCTCAGCCCCAGCATTTT
>TRBV28|-|TRBJ2-1|TRBD2
CASSLSVAGAYNEQFF
TGTGCCAGCAGTTTATCGGTAGCGGGAGCCTACAATGAGCAGTTCTTC
>TRBV15|few|TRBJ2-3|TRBD2
CATSRDRKGSGPGGTDTQYF
TGTGCCACCAGCAGAGATAGGAAGGGTAGCGGGCCCGGGGGCACAGATACGCAGTATTTT
>TRBV4-2|-|TRBJ2-3|TRBD2
CASSQDGGRKGDTQYF
TGTGCCAGCAGCCAAGATGGCGGGAGGAAAGGGGATACGCAGTATTTT
>TRBV10-3|-|TRBJ2-1|-
CAFKSGPYNEQFF
TGTGCCTTCAAGAGCGGACCCTACAATGAGCAGTTCTTC
>TRBV6-1|few|TRBJ2-7|TRBD2
CASSPDAGGFYEQYF
TGTGCCAGCAGTCCGGACGCGGGAGGGTTCTACGAGCAGTACTTC
>TRBV11-3|-|TRBJ2-3|TRBD2
CASSAGLDTDTQYF
TGTGCCAGCAGCGCCGGACTAGATACAGATACGCAGTATTTT
>TRBV10-2|few|TRBJ1-1|-
CASSEYSVGIGNTEAFF
TGCGCCAGCAGTGAGTACTCGGTGGGGATTGGGAACACTGAAGCTTTCTTT
>TRBV2|many|TRBJ2-3|-
CASSEIGGTQYF
TGTGCCAGCAGTGAAATAGGAGGGACGCAGTATTTT
>TRBV7-8|many|TRBJ2-7|TRBD1
CASSLAHRLRGGSGSYEQYF
TGTGCCAGCAGCTTAGCGCATCGACTTCGAGGGGGCTCCGGTTCCTACGAGCAGTACTTC
>TRBV4-1|-|TRBJ2-1|-
CASSQSQLTGVSSYNEQFF
TGCGCCAGCAGCCAGAGTCAACTTACGGGAGTGAGCTCCTACAATGAGCAGTTCTTC
>TRBV14|few|TRBJ2-7|-
CASSQAGVEQYF
TGTGCCAGCAGCCAAGCCGGGGTCGAGCAGTACTTC
>TRBV19|few|TRBJ1-1|-
CASSLGTGAFF
TGTGCCAGTAGCCTCGGGACTGGGGCTTTCTTT
>TRBV12-3/TRBV12-4|many|TRBJ1-6|TRBD1
CASRFRGQGNSPLHF
TGTGCCAGCAGGTTCCGGGGACAGGGGAATTCACCCCTCCACTTT
>TRBV11-2|few|TRBJ2-1|-
CASTGAPGYNEQFF
TGTGCCAGCACAGGGGCCCCTGGGTACAATGAGCAGTTCTTC
>TRBV20-1|few|TRBJ2-1|TRBD2
CSASGLAGEDSYNEQFF
TGCAGTGCTAGCGGACTAGCGGGTGAGGACTCCTACAATGAGCAGTTCTTC
>TRBV28|-|TRBJ2-6|TRBD1
CASSFLTLTGFHLGSGANVLTF
TGTGCCAGCAGTTTTCTGACCTTGACAGGGTTCCACCTGGGCTCCGGGGCCAACGTCCTGACTTTC
>TRBV24-1|-|TRBJ2-1|TRBD2
CATSNWGGNEQFF
TGTGCCACCAGTAATTGGGGGGGGAATGAGCAGTTCTTC
>TRBV5-1|-|TRBJ2-3|TRBD2
CASSLPLRLAGEIDTQYF
TGCGCCAGCAGCTTGCCCCTGAGACTAGCGGGAGAAATAGATACGCAGTATTTT
>TRBV4-1|-|TRBJ1-5|TRBD1
CASTPTGTAGGLISNQPQHF
TGCGCCAGCACCCCGACGGGGACGGCAGGGGGCTTGATTAGCAATCAGCCCCAGCATTTT
>TRBV7-9|few|TRBJ2-7|-
CASSLAGTQYF
TGTGCCAGCAGCTTAGCGGGGACGCAGTACTTC
>TRBV20-1|-|TRBJ2-7|-
CSAPRGSIYEQYF
TGCAGTGCCCCCCGGGGGTCTATCTACGAGCAGTACTTC
>TRBV24-1|few|TRBJ2-7|TRBD1
CATSDPGTGSGYEQYF
TGTGCCACCAGTGATCCCGGGACAGGAAGTGGGTACGAGCAGTACTTC
>TRBV20-1|few|TRBJ2-1|TRBD2
CSAREGGRASSYNEQFF
TGCAGTGCTAGAGAGGGCGGGAGGGCCAGCTCCTACAATGAGCAGTTCTTC
>TRBV6-2/TRBV6-3|few|TRBJ1-3|-
CASSYSETGSGNTIYF
TGTGCCAGCAGTTACTCGGAAACGGGCTCTGGAAACACCATATATTTT
>TRBV20-1|few|TRBJ2-2|TRBD1
CSARDLRRDSNTGELFF
TGCAGTGCTAGAGATCTTCGCCGGGACAGTAACACCGGGGAGCTGTTTTTT
>TRBV18|few|TRBJ2-2|TRBD2
CASSRAGANTGELFF
TGTGCCAGCTCACGCGCGGGAGCTAACACCGGGGAGCTGTTTTTT
>TRBV7-2|few|TRBJ2-5|-
CASSLGTPYQETQYF
TGTGCCAGCAGCTTAGGGACACCGTACCAAGAGACCCAGTACTTC
>TRBV24-1|-|TRBJ1-6|TRBD1
CATSDFGTGGGYNSPLHF
TGTGCCACCAGTGATTTCGGAACAGGGGGAGGATATAATTCACCCCTCCACTTT
>TRBV16|-|TRBJ2-1|-
CASSQSGAAYNYNEQFF
TGTGCCAGCAGCCAATCGGGGGCAGCCTACAACTACAATGAGCAGTTCTTC
>TRBV6-2/TRBV6-3|-|TRBJ1-1|-
CASSLPGGSREAFF
TGTGCCAGCAGCCTTCCCGGTGGGAGCCGGGAAGCTTTCTTT
>TRBV5-8|-|TRBJ2-3|TRBD1
CASSLGTGMADTQYF
TGTGCCAGCAGCTTAGGGACAGGAATGGCAGATACGCAGTATTTT
>TRBV4-2|-|TRBJ2-2|TRBD2
CASSQRITGTSVSGELFF
TGTGCCAGCAGCCAGCGTATTACCGGGACTAGCGTCAGCGGGGAGCTGTTTTTT
>TRBV18|-|TRBJ1-6|TRBD1
CASSNRQGDSPLHF
TGTGCCAGCTCGAACAGGCAGGGGGATTCACCCCTCCACTTT